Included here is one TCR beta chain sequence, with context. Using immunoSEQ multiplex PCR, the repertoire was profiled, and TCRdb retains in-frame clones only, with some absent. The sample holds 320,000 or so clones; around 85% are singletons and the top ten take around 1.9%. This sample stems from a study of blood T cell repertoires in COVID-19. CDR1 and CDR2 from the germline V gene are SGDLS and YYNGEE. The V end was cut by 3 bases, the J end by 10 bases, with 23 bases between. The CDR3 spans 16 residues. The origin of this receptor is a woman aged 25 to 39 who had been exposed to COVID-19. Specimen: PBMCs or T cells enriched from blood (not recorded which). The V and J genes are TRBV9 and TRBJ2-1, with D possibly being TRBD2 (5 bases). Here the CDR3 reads CASSAAGNEGYVEQFF. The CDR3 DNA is TGTGCCAGCAGCGCGGCCGGGAATGAGGGATATGTGGAGCAGTTCTTC. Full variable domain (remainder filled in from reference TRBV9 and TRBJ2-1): DSGVTQTPKHLITATGQRVTLRCSPRSGDLSVYWYQQSLDQGLQFLIQYYNGEERAKGNILERFSAQQFPDLHSELNLSSLELGDSALYFCASSAAGNEGYVEQFFGPGTRLTVL.